The clone carrying this TCR beta chain was seen once. The antigen is undetermined. This sample is drawn from a study of cytomegalovirus exposure and HLA in healthy donors. CDR1 is MGHRA and CDR2 is YSYEKL in the germline V gene. V was pared by 3 bases and J by 3 bases, with 12 bases between. The CDR3 extends over 14 amino acids. Whole-study results and caveats: The number of N-insertions in an Asian-associated ancestry cluster was reportedly below the 666-donor mean in a later analysis.

The PCR contained 60 Vbeta and 13 Jbeta primers. Here immunoSEQ multiplex PCR was the method, and the copy in TCRdb shows in-frame clones only, minus some. The table records approximately 100,000 clones, 85% to 90% of them present only once. Sequencing used PBMCs. The chain combines TRBV4-1 with TRBJ2-7; a possible D gene is TRBD2 (7 bases). The receptor was derived from a man aged 25 to 40 in good health and CMV-seronegative. The CDR3 bases are TGCGCCAGCAGCCATAAGGGGGGGCTCTACGAGCAGTACTTC. It yields the protein CASSHKGGLYEQYF.